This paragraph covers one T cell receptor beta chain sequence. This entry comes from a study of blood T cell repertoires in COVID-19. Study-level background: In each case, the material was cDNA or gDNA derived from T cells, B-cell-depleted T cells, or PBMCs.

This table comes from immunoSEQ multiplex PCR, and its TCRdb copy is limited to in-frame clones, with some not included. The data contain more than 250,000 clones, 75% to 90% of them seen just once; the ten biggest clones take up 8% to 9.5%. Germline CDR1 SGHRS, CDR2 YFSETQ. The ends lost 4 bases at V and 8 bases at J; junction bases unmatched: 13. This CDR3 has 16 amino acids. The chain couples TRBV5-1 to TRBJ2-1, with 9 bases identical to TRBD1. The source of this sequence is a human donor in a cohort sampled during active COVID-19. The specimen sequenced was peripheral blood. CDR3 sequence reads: CASSVTGGSDSDEQFF. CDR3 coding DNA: TGCGCCAGCAGCGTCACAGGGGGCTCGGATTCGGATGAGCAGTTCTTC.